A single sample gave rise to the 20 T cell receptor beta chains below, sequenced in a study of blood T cell repertoires in COVID-19. Profiling relied on immunoSEQ multiplex PCR, and the TCRdb table lists in-frame clones only, not all of them. This repertoire shows about 200,000 clones, 75% to 90% found once; its top ten account for about 2.2%. Sequencing was done on a sample of PBMCs or T cells enriched from blood (not recorded which). The receptors were gathered from a woman aged 40 to 50 with acute COVID-19.

The chain uses TRBV9 and TRBJ2-2; 10 bases map to TRBD1. Germline trimming cut 2 bases from V and 4 bases from J; bases unmatched to any gene: 11. Germline CDR1 is SGDLS and CDR2 is YYNGEE. The CDR3 is 18 amino acids. This CDR3 is CASSVGDRGRSGTGELFF. In DNA, the CDR3 is TGTGCCAGCAGCGTTGGCGACAGGGGGCGATCGGGCACCGGGGAGCTGTTTTTT.

This clone was detected only once. The chain has TRBV7-2 and TRBJ1-4, with D perhaps TRBD1 (5 bases). Germline CDR1 is SGHTA and CDR2 is FQGNSA. The CDR3 is 15 residues long. The V gene lost 3 bases and the J gene lost 4 bases, with 12 bases spanning the gap. As DNA, the CDR3 is TGTGCCAGCAGCTTGGTCCAGGGCATTAATGAAAAACTGTTTTTT. Amino acid sequence: CASSLVQGINEKLFF.

The chain joins TRBV5-5 to TRBJ1-5; D remains unclear. The V gene lost 1 base and the J gene lost 3 bases, with 8 bases spanning the gap. The germline gives CDR1 SGHKS, CDR2 YYEKEE (reference sequence). This CDR3 has 14 residues. The CDR3 protein is CASSLYGNNQPQHF. The CDR3 nucleotides are TGTGCCAGCAGCTTGTACGGGAACAATCAGCCCCAGCATTTT.

The J gene is TRBJ1-2, the V gene TRBV27; TRBD1 aligns across 10 bases. Trimming cost V 5 bases and J 6 bases; bases outside gene matches: 9. This CDR3 has 15 amino acids. From germline, CDR1 is MNHEY and CDR2 SMNVEV (reference sequence). This CDR3 is CASSPRTGGWNGYTF. CDR3 DNA sequence: TGTGCCAGCAGTCCTAGGACAGGGGGTTGGAATGGCTACACCTTC.

V is TRBV2 and J is TRBJ1-1; 8 bases map to TRBD1. V was pared by 6 bases and J by 0 bases, with 6 bases of the junction left unmatched. This CDR3 is 15 amino acids long. Germline values: CDR1 SNHLY, CDR2 FYNNEI. The CDR3 sequence: CASRNRGGMNTEAFF. CDR3 in DNA: TGTGCCAGCAGAAACAGGGGGGGTATGAACACTGAAGCTTTCTTT. The whole variable domain, filled in from reference TRBV2 and TRBJ1-1, reads EPEVTQTPSHQVTQMGQEVILRCVPISNHLYFYWYRQILGQKVEFLVSFYNNEISEKSEIFDDQFSVERPDGSNFTLKIRSTKLEDSAMYFCASRNRGGMNTEAFFGQGTRLTVV.

This chain links TRBV4-1 with TRBJ2-2; 9 bases map to TRBD1. J gave up 2 bases and V 3 bases, and 13 bases lay outside the gene matches. Germline V gene sequence: CDR1 MGHRA, CDR2 YSYEKL. CDR3 size: 19 residues. The CDR3 DNA follows: TGCGCCAGCAGCCACCTACCGGGACAGGGCATCGGAAACACCGGGGAGCTGTTTTTT. It translates to CASSHLPGQGIGNTGELFF.

This clone was seen just once. The chain carries TRBV10-1 and TRBJ2-4, with D possibly being TRBD2 (6 bases). Germline V lookup: CDR1 WNHNN, CDR2 SYGVQD (reference sequence). CDR3 size: 16 residues. V shed 7 bases and J shed 0 bases, with 16 bases lying between them. The CDR3 region is CASTRGTHIAKNIQYF. The CDR3 DNA is TGCGCCAGCACCCGGGGGACTCATATAGCCAAAAACATTCAGTACTTC.

This chain joins TRBV29-1 and TRBJ1-2, with D possibly being TRBD1 (5 bases). Germline V lookup: CDR1 SQVTM, CDR2 ANQGSEA. With 4 bases removed from V and 4 bases from J, the gap between germline ends came to 10 bases. The CDR3 is 12 amino acids. CDR3 nucleotide sequence: TGCAGCGTTGGGCAGGGAGGCTATGGCTACACCTTC. This translates into CSVGQGGYGYTF.

This rearrangement joins TRBV25-1 to TRBJ1-4; D is perhaps TRBD1 (6 bases). The germline V gene has CDR1 MGHDK and CDR2 SYGVNS. The V end was cut by 3 bases, the J end by 8 bases, with 13 bases between. This CDR3 is 14 amino acids long. The CDR3 protein is CASSDNRVGEKLFF. Here the CDR3 DNA reads TGTGCCAGCAGTGACAACAGGGTCGGGGAAAAACTGTTTTTT.

V is TRBV4-3 and J is TRBJ2-3; 11 nucleotides align to TRBD2. This CDR3 contains 16 residues. The germline CDR1 and CDR2 sequences are LGHNA and YSLEER. V was pared by 4 bases and J by 0 bases, with 3 bases of the junction left unmatched. The CDR3 DNA reads TGCGCCAGCAGCCGGGGACTAGCGGATAGCACAGATACGCAGTATTTT. This translates into CASSRGLADSTDTQYF.

The genes are TRBV15 and TRBJ1-6; no reliable D call. V lost 0 bases and J lost 0, with 9 bases in between. The CDR3 is made up of 17 amino acids. CDR1 and CDR2 from the germline V gene are LNHNV and YYDKDF (reference sequence). In DNA, the CDR3 is TGTGCCACCAGCAGAGACTATGGGAGCTCCTATAATTCACCCCTCCACTTT. It encodes CATSRDYGSSYNSPLHF.

This rearrangement joins TRBV19 to TRBJ2-2; D not certain. Per germline, CDR1 LNHDA and CDR2 SQIVND (reference sequence). Trimming removed 5 bases from V and 3 bases from J, with 10 bases in between. CDR3 length: 14 residues. The CDR3 nucleotides read TGTGCCAGTAGTGTGGCAAGTGACACCGGGGAGCTGTTTTTT. The encoded protein is CASSVASDTGELFF.

J is TRBJ2-5 and V is TRBV24-1; tentatively, D is TRBD2 (5 bases). Germline lookup yields CDR1 KGHDR and CDR2 SFDVKD. The CDR3 has 13 amino acids. The V and J ends lost 7 bases and 2 bases respectively, with 10 bases between them. The DNA for the CDR3 is TGTGCCACCAGCCCCCGAGGGCAAGAGACCCAGTACTTC. Its protein is CATSPRGQETQYF.

The rearrangement joins TRBV9 to TRBJ2-2; 10 bases align to TRBD1. Germline V CDR1 and CDR2: SGDLS, YYNGEE. This CDR3 contains 15 residues. V was clipped by 4 bases and J by 6 bases; unmatched bases: 6. CDR3 DNA sequence: TGTGCCAGCAGCCTCAGACAGGGGGCCGCCGGGGAGCTGTTTTTT. It encodes CASSLRQGAAGELFF. Based on the CDR3 plus reference TRBV9 and TRBJ2-2, the full variable domain is DSGVTQTPKHLITATGQRVTLRCSPRSGDLSVYWYQQSLDQGLQFLIQYYNGEERAKGNILERFSAQQFPDLHSELNLSSLELGDSALYFCASSLRQGAAGELFFGEGSRLTVL.

The chain couples TRBV2 to TRBJ2-2; 9 nucleotides line up with TRBD1. CDR1 and CDR2 from the germline V gene are SNHLY and FYNNEI. The J segment lost 2 bases and the V segment lost 5 bases, leaving 3 bases of the junction unmatched. The CDR3 length is 15 residues. As DNA, the CDR3 is TGTGCCAGCAGTCCGGGACAGGGTAACACCGGGGAGCTGTTTTTT. As protein: CASSPGQGNTGELFF.

The DNA for the CDR3 is TGTGCCAGCAGCCGCGAAGCGGGAGGGTCCCGCGATACGCAGTATTTT. Translating gives CASSREAGGSRDTQYF. The chain couples TRBV7-6 to TRBJ2-3, with TRBD2 identical over 10 bases. Germline values: CDR1 SGHVS, CDR2 FNYEAQ. V trimming: 5 bases; J trimming: 6 bases; junction bases outside the gene matches: 11. This CDR3 has 16 residues. Looking up the rest from reference TRBV7-6 and TRBJ2-3 gives the full variable domain: GAGVSQSPRYKVTKRGQDVALRCDPISGHVSLYWYRQALGQGPEFLTYFNYEAQQDKSGLPNDRFSAERPEGSISTLTIQRTEQRDSAMYRCASSREAGGSRDTQYFGPGTRLTVL.

This chain uses TRBV5-3 with TRBJ2-7; 7 nucleotides agree with TRBD2. TRBV5-3 is an ORF; its function is uncertain. V shed 5 bases and J 2 bases; nucleotides not matched to a gene: 13. The CDR3 has 16 residues. As DNA, the CDR3 is TGTGCCAGAAGTTGGGGGGGTACAAGCGGAGCCTACGAGCAGTACTTC. Translating it yields CARSWGGTSGAYEQYF.

The CDR3 spells CASSLAVGGANNEQFF. Written as DNA, the CDR3 is TGCGCCAGCAGCTTGGCCGTAGGGGGGGCCAACAATGAGCAGTTCTTC. The chain links TRBV5-1 to TRBJ2-1; a possible D gene is TRBD2 (7 bases). Germline lookup yields CDR1 SGHRS and CDR2 YFSETQ. The CDR3 sequence is 16 residues long. V lost 0 bases and J lost 5, with 15 bases in between.

The rearrangement uses TRBV27 and TRBJ1-1; D is unclear. V was pared by 3 bases and J by 4 bases, with 18 bases between. The CDR3 contains 16 residues. Germline CDR1 and CDR2: MNHEY and SMNVEV (reference sequence). CDR3 sequence (DNA): TGTGCCAGCAGTTTTTCGACCCGGAGAAGGCTCACTGAAGCTTTCTTT. Its protein product is CASSFSTRRRLTEAFF.

The CDR3: CASSPGDISLETGELFF. CDR3 nucleotide sequence: TGTGCCAGCAGCCCGGGAGATATTAGTTTGGAAACCGGGGAGCTGTTTTTT. This rearrangement joins TRBV7-2 to TRBJ2-2, with D perhaps matching TRBD2 (6 bases). Trimming pared 5 bases from V and 5 bases from J, leaving 21 bases between. CDR1 and CDR2 from the germline V gene are SGHTA and FQGNSA. The CDR3 is 17 residues long.